One sample yielded the 15 T cell receptor beta chains listed below, sequenced in a study of blood T cell repertoires in COVID-19. The table came from immunoSEQ multiplex PCR; TCRdb's copy has only in-frame clones and leaves some out. This table holds over 150,000 clones, 80% to 85% found once. The source material was peripheral blood. These receptors were obtained from a man in his late teens or twenties with active or convalescent COVID-19.

The genes are TRBV10-3 and TRBJ2-1, with D possibly being TRBD2 (5 bases). Per germline, CDR1 ENHRY and CDR2 SYGVKD. The CDR3 consists of 16 residues. Trimming removed 6 bases from V and 0 bases from J, with 15 bases in between. DNA of the CDR3: TGTGCCATCAGACAGAGGACTTCCGGCTCCTACAATGAGCAGTTCTTC. Amino acid sequence: CAIRQRTSGSYNEQFF.

The gene calls are TRBV5-1 and TRBJ2-3; D remains unclear. Trimming removed 3 bases at V and 5 bases at J, with 10 bases between. CDR3 size: 13 residues. The germline V gene has CDR1 SGHRS and CDR2 YFSETQ. The chain's CDR3 is CASSYEVQDTQYF. The CDR3 DNA sequence: TGCGCCAGCAGCTACGAGGTCCAAGATACGCAGTATTTT. Variable domain in full (rest from reference TRBV5-1 and TRBJ2-3): KAGVTQTPRYLIKTRGQQVTLSCSPISGHRSVSWYQQTPGQGLQFLFEYFSETQRNKGNFPGRFSGRQFSNSRSEMNVSTLELGDSALYLCASSYEVQDTQYFGPGTRLTVL.

The chain employs TRBV9 and TRBJ1-5; no definite D call. Germline-derived CDR1 and CDR2 are SGDLS and YYNGEE. This CDR3 has 14 residues. Between the trimmed V and J ends, which lost 0 bases and 3 bases, there was a span of 7 bases. The CDR3 is CASSVDSSNQPQHF. The CDR3 DNA follows: TGTGCCAGCAGCGTAGACTCCTCCAATCAGCCCCAGCATTTT.

The chain uses TRBV10-3 and TRBJ1-1; a possible D gene is TRBD1 (6 bases). V was clipped by 6 bases and J by 0 bases, with 17 bases between them. The germline V gene has CDR1 ENHRY and CDR2 SYGVKD. This CDR3 region has 16 residues. CDR3 region: CAISQTKGTLNTEAFF. As DNA, the CDR3 is TGTGCCATCAGCCAAACTAAAGGGACACTGAACACTGAAGCTTTCTTT.

This clone was seen a single time. The J gene is TRBJ2-2, the V gene TRBV5-1; TRBD2 aligns across 8 bases. Germline CDR1 reads SGHRS; CDR2 reads YFSETQ. The CDR3 extends over 16 amino acids. The J segment lost 7 bases and the V segment lost 3 bases, leaving 11 bases of the junction unmatched. As DNA, the CDR3 is TGCGCCAGCAGCTCCATTATCGGGGGGGCTTACGGGGAGCTGTTTTTT. Translation: CASSSIIGGAYGELFF.

The chain is built from TRBV2 and TRBJ2-7, with 7 bases that match TRBD1. Germline V gene lookup returns CDR1 SNHLY and CDR2 FYNNEI. The CDR3 extends over 15 amino acids. V lost 7 bases and J lost 1; bases outside the gene matches: 10. This CDR3 reads CASTLGQGVSYEQYF. In DNA form, the CDR3 reads TGTGCCAGCACGTTGGGTCAGGGGGTTTCCTACGAGCAGTACTTC.

This sequence joins TRBV5-1 and TRBJ2-1, with D possibly being TRBD2 (5 bases). Germline lookup yields CDR1 SGHRS and CDR2 YFSETQ. With 1 base removed from V and 6 bases from J, the gap between germline ends came to 11 bases. This CDR3 has 14 amino acids. The CDR3 sequence: CASSLSGVSNEQFF. CDR3 DNA: TGCGCCAGCAGCTTGTCCGGGGTAAGCAATGAGCAGTTCTTC.

The V gene is TRBV11-2, the J gene TRBJ1-3; D is uncertain. Trimming removed 2 bases at V and 1 base at J, with 3 bases between. Germline loops: CDR1 SGHAT, CDR2 FQNNGV. This CDR3 is built from 13 residues. CDR3: CASSLPSGNTIYF. Here the CDR3 DNA reads TGTGCCAGCAGCTTACCGTCTGGAAACACCATATATTTT.

The genes are TRBV14 and TRBJ1-6; 8 nucleotides agree with TRBD1. CDR3 size: 15 residues. The J segment lost 9 bases and the V segment lost 5 bases, leaving 9 bases of the junction unmatched. Germline V gene data show CDR1 as SGHDN and CDR2 as FVKESK. CDR3 nucleotide sequence: TGTGCCAGCAGCGCAAGACAGGGGCCCAGTTCACCCCTCCACTTT. Its protein product is CASSARQGPSSPLHF.

The chain employs TRBV6-5 and TRBJ2-5, with 7 bases aligning to TRBD2. The germline CDR1 and CDR2 sequences are MNHEY and SVGAGI. The junction had 6 bases not matched to a gene; V was cut back by 2 bases and J by 3 bases. The CDR3 runs to 15 residues. The CDR3 sequence: CASSYLPAGEETQYF. In DNA, the CDR3 is TGTGCCAGCAGTTACCTGCCGGCGGGGGAAGAGACCCAGTACTTC.

This rearrangement joins TRBV2 to TRBJ2-3, with 8 positions matching TRBD1. This CDR3 region has 14 residues. J was trimmed by 2 bases and V by 10 bases; bases with no gene match: 8. Germline CDR1 is SNHLY and CDR2 is FYNNEI. This CDR3 is CAIRTGTFTDTQYF. In DNA form, the CDR3 reads TGTGCCATTCGGACAGGGACGTTCACAGATACGCAGTATTTT.

The CDR3 sequence is CASRSGVSNQPQHF. The CDR3 nucleotides are TGTGCCAGCAGGTCGGGGGTAAGCAATCAGCCCCAGCATTTT. V usage is TRBV6-5 and J usage is TRBJ1-5, with a tentative D call TRBD1 (5 bases). This CDR3 spans 14 amino acids. Deletions cut 6 bases from V and 1 base from J, with 10 bases between. The germline V gene has CDR1 MNHEY and CDR2 SVGAGI.

This clone was counted a single time. The V call is TRBV7-8, the J call TRBJ2-2; 7 bases map to TRBD2. V lost 2 bases and J lost 6; bases outside the gene matches: 6. The CDR3 sequence is 15 residues long. Germline-derived CDR1 and CDR2 are SGHVS and FQNEAQ. The CDR3 bases are TGTGCCAGCAGCTTACTCGCGGGAGTTGCCGGGGAGCTGTTTTTT. It specifies CASSLLAGVAGELFF.

The chain recombines TRBV6-6 with TRBJ1-2; 10 bases map to TRBD1. This CDR3 has 15 residues. With V trimmed by 3 bases and J by 3 bases, 4 bases remained unmatched. Germline CDR1 and CDR2: MNHNY and SVGAGI (reference sequence). The CDR3 is CASSYEGQGYYGYTF. CDR3 sequence (DNA): TGTGCCAGCAGTTATGAGGGACAGGGGTACTATGGCTACACCTTC.

The genes are TRBV19 and TRBJ1-1; possibly TRBD1 for D (5 bases). The CDR3 contains 14 residues. V lost 7 bases, J lost 2 bases, and 14 bases lay in between. CDR1 LNHDA and CDR2 SQIVND come from the germline V gene (reference sequence). CDR3 coding DNA: TGTGCCAGTAAGCAGGGAAGGGGCAACACTGAAGCTTTCTTT. Protein sequence: CASKQGRGNTEAFF.